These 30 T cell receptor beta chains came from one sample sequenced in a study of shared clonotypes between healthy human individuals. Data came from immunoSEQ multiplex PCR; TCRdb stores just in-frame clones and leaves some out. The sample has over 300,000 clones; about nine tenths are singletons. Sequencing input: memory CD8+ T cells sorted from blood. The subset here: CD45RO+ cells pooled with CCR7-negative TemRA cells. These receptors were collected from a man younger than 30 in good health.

CDR3 in amino acids: CASSQESGGYEQYF. The DNA for the CDR3 is TGCGCCAGCAGCCAAGAGTCAGGGGGTTACGAGCAGTACTTC. This chain connects TRBV4-3 to TRBJ2-7; 7 bases are shared with TRBD1. CDR1 is LGHNA and CDR2 is YSLEER in the germline V gene. The CDR3 has 14 amino acids. Unmatched junction bases numbered 3, after V lost 0 bases and J lost 4 bases.

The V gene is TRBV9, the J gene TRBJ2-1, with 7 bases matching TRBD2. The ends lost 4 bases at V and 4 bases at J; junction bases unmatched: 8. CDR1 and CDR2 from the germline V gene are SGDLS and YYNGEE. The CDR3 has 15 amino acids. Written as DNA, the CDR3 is TGTGCCAGCAGCAGGAGGGAGGGAGGTTACAATGAGCAGTTCTTC. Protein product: CASSRREGGYNEQFF.

The CDR3 DNA is TGTGCCACCTACACAGATACGCAGTATTTT. It specifies CATYTDTQYF. V is TRBV6-6 and J is TRBJ2-3; D is undetermined. Germline CDR1 and CDR2: MNHNY and SVGAGI (reference sequence). V was clipped by 10 bases and J by 2 bases, with 4 bases between them. CDR3 length: 10 amino acids.

The CDR3 loop reads CASRAEVNSPLHF. DNA of the CDR3: TGTGCCAGTCGGGCAGAAGTTAATTCACCCCTCCACTTT. V gene TRBV19 combines with J gene TRBJ1-6; D is ambiguous. The ends were cut back, 8 bases at V and 6 bases at J, with 11 bases in the middle. From germline, CDR1 is LNHDA and CDR2 SQIVND (reference sequence). This CDR3 is built from 13 residues. Complete variable domain (other parts from reference TRBV19 and TRBJ1-6): DGGITQSPKYLFRKEGQNVTLSCEQNLNHDAMYWYRQDPGQGLRLIYYSQIVNDFQKGDIAEGYSVSREKKESFPLTVTSAQKNPTAFYLCASRAEVNSPLHFGNGTRLTVT.

The CDR3 sequence is CASSAGRLLHF. The CDR3 nucleotides read TGTGCCAGCAGCGCCGGTCGGCTCCTCCACTTT. This chain links TRBV9 with TRBJ1-6, with D hard to call. Germline values: CDR1 SGDLS, CDR2 YYNGEE. The CDR3 is 11 residues long. Trimming cost V 3 bases and J 15 bases, with 10 bases left between them.

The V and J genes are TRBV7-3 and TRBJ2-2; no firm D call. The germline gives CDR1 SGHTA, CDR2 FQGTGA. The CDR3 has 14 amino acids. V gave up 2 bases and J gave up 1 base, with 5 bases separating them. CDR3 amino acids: CASSLAQNTGELFF. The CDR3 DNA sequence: TGTGCCAGCAGCTTAGCACAGAACACCGGGGAGCTGTTTTTT.

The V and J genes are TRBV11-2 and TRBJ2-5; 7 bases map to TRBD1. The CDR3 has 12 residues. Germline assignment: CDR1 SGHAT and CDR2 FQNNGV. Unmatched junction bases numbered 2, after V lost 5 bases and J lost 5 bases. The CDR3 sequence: CASSGQEETQYF. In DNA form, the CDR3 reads TGTGCCAGCAGCGGACAGGAGGAGACCCAGTACTTC.

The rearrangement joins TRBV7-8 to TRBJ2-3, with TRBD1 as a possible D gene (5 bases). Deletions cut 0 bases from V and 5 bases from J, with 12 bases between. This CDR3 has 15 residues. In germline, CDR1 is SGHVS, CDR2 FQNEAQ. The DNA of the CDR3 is TGTGCCAGCAGCTTAGCAGGGGCAGGGTTAGATACGCAGTATTTT. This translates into CASSLAGAGLDTQYF.

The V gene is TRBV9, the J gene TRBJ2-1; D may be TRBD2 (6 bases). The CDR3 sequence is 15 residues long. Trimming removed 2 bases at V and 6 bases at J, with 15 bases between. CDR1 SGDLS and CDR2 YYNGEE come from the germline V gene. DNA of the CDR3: TGTGCCAGCAGCGTTTGGGCTAGCGAAAGCAATGAGCAGTTCTTC. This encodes CASSVWASESNEQFF.

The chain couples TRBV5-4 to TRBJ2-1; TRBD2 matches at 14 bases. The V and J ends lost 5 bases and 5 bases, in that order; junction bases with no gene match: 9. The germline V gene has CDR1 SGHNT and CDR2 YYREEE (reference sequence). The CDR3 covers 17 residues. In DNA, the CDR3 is TGTGCCAGCAGACGCGGGACTAGCGGGAGTTATAACAATGAGCAGTTCTTC. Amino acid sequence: CASRRGTSGSYNNEQFF. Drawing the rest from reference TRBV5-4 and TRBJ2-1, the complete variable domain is ETGVTQSPTHLIKTRGQQVTLRCSSQSGHNTVSWYQQALGQGPQFIFQYYREEENGRGNFPPRFSGLQFPNYSSELNVNALELDDSALYLCASRRGTSGSYNNEQFFGPGTRLTVL.

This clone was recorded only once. CDR3 residues: CASSSLAGHIYNEQFF. The CDR3 bases are TGTGCCAGCAGCTCCTTAGCGGGTCATATATACAATGAGCAGTTCTTC. The gene calls are TRBV7-9 and TRBJ2-1; the match to TRBD2 covers 7 bases. In germline, CDR1 is SEHNR, CDR2 FQNEAQ (reference sequence). V gave up 4 bases and J gave up 4 bases; unmatched junction bases: 10. The CDR3 sequence is 16 residues long.

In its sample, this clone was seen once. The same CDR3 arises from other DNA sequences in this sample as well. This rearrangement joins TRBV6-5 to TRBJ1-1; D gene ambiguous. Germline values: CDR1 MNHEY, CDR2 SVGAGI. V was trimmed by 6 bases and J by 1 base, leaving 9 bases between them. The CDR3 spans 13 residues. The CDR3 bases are TGTGCCAGCAGACAACGGGGGAACACTGAAGCTTTCTTT. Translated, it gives CASRQRGNTEAFF.

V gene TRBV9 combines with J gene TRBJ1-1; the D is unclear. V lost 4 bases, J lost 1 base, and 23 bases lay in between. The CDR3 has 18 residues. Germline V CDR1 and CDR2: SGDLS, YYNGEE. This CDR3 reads CASSLSPLLQGANTEAFF. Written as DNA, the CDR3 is TGTGCCAGCAGCCTTAGTCCCCTTTTACAAGGTGCGAACACTGAAGCTTTCTTT.

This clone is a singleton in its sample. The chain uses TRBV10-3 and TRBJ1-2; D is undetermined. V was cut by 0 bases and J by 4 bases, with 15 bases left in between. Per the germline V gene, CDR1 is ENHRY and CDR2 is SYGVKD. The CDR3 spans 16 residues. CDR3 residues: CAISESSRPRIYGYTF. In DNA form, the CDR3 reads TGTGCCATCAGTGAGTCGTCCAGGCCCCGGATCTATGGCTACACCTTC.

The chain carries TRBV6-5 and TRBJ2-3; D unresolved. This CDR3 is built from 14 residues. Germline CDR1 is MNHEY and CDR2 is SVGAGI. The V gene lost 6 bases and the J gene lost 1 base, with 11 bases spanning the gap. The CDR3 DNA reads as TGTGCCAGCAGCCCCCTGGGTGGCACAGATACGCAGTATTTT. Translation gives CASSPLGGTDTQYF.

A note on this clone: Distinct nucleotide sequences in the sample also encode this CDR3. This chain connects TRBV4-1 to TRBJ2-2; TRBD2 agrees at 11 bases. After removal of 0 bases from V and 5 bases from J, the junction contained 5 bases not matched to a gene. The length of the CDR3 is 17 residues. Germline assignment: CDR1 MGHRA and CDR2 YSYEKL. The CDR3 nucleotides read TGCGCCAGCAGCCAAGATCGGGCTAGCGGGGGGACCGGGGAGCTGTTTTTT. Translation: CASSQDRASGGTGELFF.

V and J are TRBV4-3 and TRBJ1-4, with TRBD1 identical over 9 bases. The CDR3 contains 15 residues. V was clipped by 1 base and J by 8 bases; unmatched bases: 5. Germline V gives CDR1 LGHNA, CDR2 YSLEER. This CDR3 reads CASSQGGQGQEKLFF. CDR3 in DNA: TGCGCCAGCAGCCAAGGCGGACAGGGGCAGGAAAAACTGTTTTTT.

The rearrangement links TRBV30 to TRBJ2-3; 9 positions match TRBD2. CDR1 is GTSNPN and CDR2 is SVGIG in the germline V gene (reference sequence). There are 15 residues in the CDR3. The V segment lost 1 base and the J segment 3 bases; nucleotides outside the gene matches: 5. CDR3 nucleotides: TGTGCCTGGAGTGGTATTAGCGGGAGTACAGATACGCAGTATTTT. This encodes CAWSGISGSTDTQYF.

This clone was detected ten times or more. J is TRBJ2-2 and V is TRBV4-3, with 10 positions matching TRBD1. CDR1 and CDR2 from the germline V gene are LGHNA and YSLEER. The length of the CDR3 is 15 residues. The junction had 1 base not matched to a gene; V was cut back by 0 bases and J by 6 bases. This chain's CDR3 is CASSQETGGPGELFF. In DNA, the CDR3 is TGCGCCAGCAGCCAAGAGACAGGGGGCCCCGGGGAGCTGTTTTTT.

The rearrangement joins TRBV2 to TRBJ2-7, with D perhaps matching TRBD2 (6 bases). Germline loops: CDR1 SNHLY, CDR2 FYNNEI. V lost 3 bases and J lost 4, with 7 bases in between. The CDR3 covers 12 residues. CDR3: CASSDGGYEQYF. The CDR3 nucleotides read TGTGCCAGCAGTGACGGGGGTTACGAGCAGTACTTC.

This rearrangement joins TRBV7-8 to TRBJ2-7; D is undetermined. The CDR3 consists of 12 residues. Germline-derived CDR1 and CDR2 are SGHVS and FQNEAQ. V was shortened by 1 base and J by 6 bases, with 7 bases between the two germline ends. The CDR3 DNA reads TGTGCCAGCAGCTTAGGGAGTACCGAGCAGTACTTC. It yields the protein CASSLGSTEQYF.

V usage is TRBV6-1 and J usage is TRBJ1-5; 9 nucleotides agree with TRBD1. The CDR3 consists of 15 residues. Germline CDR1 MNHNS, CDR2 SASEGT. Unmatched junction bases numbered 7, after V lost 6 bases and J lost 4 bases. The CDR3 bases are TGTGCCAGCAGAGGAACAGGGGGCTGGAATCAGCCCCAGCATTTT. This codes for CASRGTGGWNQPQHF.

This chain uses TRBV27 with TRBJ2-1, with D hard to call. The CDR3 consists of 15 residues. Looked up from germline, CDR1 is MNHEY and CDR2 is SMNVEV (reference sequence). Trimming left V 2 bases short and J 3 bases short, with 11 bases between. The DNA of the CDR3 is TGTGCCAGCAGTTTAATAGGTACCAGCTACAATGAGCAGTTCTTC. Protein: CASSLIGTSYNEQFF.

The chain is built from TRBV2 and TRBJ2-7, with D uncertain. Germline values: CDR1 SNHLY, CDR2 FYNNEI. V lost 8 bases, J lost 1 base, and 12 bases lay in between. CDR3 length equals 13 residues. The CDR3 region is CASYPTLSYEQYF. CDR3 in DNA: TGTGCCAGCTATCCGACTTTATCCTACGAGCAGTACTTC.

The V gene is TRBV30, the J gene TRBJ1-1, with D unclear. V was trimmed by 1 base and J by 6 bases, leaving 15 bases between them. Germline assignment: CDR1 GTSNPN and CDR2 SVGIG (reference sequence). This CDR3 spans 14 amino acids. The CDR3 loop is CAWSAVFAVSEAFF. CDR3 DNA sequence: TGTGCCTGGAGTGCTGTATTTGCGGTCTCTGAAGCTTTCTTT.

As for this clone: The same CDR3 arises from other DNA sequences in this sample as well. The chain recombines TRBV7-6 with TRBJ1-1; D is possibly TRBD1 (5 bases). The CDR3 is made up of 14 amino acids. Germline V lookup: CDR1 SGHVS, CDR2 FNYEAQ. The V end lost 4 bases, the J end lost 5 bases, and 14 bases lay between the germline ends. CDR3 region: CASSSTGGNTEAFF. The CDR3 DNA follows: TGTGCCAGCAGCTCCACTGGGGGGAATACTGAAGCTTTCTTT.

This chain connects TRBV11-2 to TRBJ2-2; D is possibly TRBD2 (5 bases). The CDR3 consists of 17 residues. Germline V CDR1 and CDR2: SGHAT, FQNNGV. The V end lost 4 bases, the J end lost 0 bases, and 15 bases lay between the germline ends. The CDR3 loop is CASSYPIDGANTGELFF. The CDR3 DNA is TGTGCCAGCAGCTACCCAATTGACGGGGCGAACACCGGGGAGCTGTTTTTT.

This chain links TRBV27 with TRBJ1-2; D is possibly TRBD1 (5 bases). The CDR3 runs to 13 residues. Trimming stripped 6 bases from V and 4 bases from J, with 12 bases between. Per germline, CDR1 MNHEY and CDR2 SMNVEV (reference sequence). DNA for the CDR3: TGTGCCAGCAGCACTGGGGGTTCCTATGGCTACACCTTC. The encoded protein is CASSTGGSYGYTF.

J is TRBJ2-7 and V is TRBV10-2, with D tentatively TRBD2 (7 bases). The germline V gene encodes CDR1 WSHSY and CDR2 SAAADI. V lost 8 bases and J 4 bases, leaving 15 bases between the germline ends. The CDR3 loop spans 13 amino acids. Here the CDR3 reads CASLEGGAYEQYF. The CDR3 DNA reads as TGCGCCAGCTTGGAAGGGGGGGCTTACGAGCAGTACTTC.

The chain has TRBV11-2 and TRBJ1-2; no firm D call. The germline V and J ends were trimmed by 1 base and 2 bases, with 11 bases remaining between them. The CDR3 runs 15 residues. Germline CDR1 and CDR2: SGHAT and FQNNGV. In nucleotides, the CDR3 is TGTGCCAGCAGCTTAGCGCTGGGAACCAACTATGGCTACACCTTC. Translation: CASSLALGTNYGYTF.